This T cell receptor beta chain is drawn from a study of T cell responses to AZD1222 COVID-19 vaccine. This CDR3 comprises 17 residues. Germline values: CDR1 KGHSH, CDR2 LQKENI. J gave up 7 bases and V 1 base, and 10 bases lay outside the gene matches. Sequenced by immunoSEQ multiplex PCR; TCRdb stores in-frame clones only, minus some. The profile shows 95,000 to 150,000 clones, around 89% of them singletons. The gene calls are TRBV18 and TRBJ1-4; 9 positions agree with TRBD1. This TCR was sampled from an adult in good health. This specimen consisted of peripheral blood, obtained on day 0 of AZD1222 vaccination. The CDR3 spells CASSPRTRQGDGEKLFF. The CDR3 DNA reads TGTGCCAGCTCACCACGAACAAGACAGGGGGATGGTGAAAAACTGTTTTTT.